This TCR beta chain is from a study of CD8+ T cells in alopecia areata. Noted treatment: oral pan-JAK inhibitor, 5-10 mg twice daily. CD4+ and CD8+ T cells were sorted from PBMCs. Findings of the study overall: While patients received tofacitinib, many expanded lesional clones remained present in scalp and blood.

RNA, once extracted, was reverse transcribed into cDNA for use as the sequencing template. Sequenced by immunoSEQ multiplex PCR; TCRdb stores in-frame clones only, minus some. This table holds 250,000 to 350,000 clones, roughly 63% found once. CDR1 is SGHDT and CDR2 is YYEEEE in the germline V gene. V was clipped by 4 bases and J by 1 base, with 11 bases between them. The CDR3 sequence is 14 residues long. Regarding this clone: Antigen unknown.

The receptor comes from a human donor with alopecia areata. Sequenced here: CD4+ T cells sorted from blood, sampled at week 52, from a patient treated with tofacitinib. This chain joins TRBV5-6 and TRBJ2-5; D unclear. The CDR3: CASSPGRIQETQYF. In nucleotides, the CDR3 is TGTGCCAGCAGCCCGGGTCGCATCCAAGAGACCCAGTACTTC.